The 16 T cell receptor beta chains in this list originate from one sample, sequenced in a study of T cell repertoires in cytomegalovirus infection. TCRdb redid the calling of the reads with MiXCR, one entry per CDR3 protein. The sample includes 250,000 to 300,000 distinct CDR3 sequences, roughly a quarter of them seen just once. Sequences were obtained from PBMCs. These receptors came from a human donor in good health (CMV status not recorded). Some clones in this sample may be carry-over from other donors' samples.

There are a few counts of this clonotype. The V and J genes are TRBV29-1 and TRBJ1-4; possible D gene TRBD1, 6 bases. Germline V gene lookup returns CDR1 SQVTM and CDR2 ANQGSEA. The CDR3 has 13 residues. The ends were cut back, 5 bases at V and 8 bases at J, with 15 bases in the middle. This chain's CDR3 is CSVLNHRDEKLFF. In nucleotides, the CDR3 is TGCAGCGTTCTGAATCACAGGGACGAAAAACTGTTTTTT.

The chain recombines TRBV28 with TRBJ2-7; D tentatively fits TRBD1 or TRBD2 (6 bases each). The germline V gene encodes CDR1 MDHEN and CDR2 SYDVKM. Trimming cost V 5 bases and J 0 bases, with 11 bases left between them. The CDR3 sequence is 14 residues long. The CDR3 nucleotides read TGTGCCAGCAGTCAACAGGGACTCTCCTACGAGCAGTACTTC. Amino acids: CASSQQGLSYEQYF.

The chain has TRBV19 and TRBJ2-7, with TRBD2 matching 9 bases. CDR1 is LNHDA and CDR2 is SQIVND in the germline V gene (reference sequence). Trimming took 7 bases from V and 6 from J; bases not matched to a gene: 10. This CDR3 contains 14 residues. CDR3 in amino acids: CASMEVSGRGEQYF. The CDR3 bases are TGTGCCAGTATGGAGGTTAGCGGGAGAGGCGAGCAGTACTTC.

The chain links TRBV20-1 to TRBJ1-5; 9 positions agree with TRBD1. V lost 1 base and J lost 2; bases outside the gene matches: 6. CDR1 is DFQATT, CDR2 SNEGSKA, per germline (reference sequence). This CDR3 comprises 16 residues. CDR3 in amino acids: CSARVWGQGGNQPQHF. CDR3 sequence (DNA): TGCAGTGCTAGAGTCTGGGGACAGGGCGGCAATCAGCCCCAGCATTTT.

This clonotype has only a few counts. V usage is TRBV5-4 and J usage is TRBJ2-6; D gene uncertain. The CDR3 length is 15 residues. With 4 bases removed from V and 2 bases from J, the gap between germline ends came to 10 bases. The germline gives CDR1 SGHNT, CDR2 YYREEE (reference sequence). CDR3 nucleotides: TGTGCCAGCAGCGTGGCGATTACTGGGGCCAACGTCCTGACTTTC. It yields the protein CASSVAITGANVLTF.

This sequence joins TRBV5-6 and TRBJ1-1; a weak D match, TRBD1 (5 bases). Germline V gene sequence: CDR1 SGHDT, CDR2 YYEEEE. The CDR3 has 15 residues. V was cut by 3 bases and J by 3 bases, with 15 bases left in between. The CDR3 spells CASSSTWQGDTEAFF. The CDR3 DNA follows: TGTGCCAGCAGCTCGACGTGGCAGGGTGACACTGAAGCTTTCTTT.

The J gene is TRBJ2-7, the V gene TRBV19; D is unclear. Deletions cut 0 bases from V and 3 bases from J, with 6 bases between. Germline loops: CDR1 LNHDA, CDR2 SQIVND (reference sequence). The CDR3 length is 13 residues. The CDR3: CASSIDADYEQYF. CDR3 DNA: TGTGCCAGTAGTATAGATGCGGACTACGAGCAGTACTTC. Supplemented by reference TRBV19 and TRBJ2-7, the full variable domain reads DGGITQSPKYLFRKEGQNVTLSCEQNLNHDAMYWYRQDPGQGLRLIYYSQIVNDFQKGDIAEGYSVSREKKESFPLTVTSAQKNPTAFYLCASSIDADYEQYFGPGTRLTVT.

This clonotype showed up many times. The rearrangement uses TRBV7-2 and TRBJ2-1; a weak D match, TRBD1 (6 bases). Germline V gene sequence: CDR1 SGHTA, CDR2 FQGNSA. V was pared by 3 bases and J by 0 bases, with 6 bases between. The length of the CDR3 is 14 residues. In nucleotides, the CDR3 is TGTGCCAGCAGCTTGGACAGCTCCTACAATGAGCAGTTCTTC. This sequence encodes CASSLDSSYNEQFF.

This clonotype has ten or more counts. The CDR3 nucleotides are TGTGCCAGCAGCTCACCGAAGGGCAGGGGTGATACGCAGTATTTT. As protein: CASSSPKGRGDTQYF. The chain has TRBV11-2 and TRBJ2-3, with D maybe TRBD1 (6 bases). The CDR3 is 15 amino acids. V was clipped by 4 bases and J by 6 bases, with 17 bases between them. Germline V gives CDR1 SGHAT, CDR2 FQNNGV.

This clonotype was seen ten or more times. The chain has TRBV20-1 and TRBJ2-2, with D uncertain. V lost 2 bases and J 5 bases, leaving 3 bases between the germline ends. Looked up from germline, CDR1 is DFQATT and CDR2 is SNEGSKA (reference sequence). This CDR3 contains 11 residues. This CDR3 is CSARWTGELFF. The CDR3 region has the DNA TGCAGTGCTAGATGGACCGGGGAGCTGTTTTTT.

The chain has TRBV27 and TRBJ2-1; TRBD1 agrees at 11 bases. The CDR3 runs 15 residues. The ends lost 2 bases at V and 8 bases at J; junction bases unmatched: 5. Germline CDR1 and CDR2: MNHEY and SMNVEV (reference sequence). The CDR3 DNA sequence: TGTGCCAGCAGTTTAAGGGACAGGGGGGAGGATGAGCAGTTCTTC. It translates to CASSLRDRGEDEQFF.

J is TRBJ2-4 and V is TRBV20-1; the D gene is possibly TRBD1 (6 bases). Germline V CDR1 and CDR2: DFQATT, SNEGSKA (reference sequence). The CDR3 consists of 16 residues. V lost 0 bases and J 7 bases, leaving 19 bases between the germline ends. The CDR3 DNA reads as TGCAGTGCTAGAGACTTGCTGATGGGGGCGTTTAACATTCAGTACTTC. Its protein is CSARDLLMGAFNIQYF.

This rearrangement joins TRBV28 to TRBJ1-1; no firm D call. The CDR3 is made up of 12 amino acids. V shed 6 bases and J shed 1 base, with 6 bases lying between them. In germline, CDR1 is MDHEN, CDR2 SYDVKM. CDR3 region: CASRDGNTEAFF. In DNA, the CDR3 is TGTGCCAGCAGAGACGGGAACACTGAAGCTTTCTTT.

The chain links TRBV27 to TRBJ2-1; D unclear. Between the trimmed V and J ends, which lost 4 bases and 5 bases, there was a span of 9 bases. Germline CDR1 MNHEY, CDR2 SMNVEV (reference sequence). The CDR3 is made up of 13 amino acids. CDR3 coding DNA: TGTGCCAGCAGTTCCCAGCCCAACAATGAGCAGTTCTTC. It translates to CASSSQPNNEQFF.

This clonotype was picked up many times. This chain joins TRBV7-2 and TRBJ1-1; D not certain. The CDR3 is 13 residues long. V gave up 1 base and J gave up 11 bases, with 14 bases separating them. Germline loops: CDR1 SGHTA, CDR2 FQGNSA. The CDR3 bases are TGTGCCAGCAGCTTAGAGGACTCCGTGGGGGCTTTCTTT. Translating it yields CASSLEDSVGAFF.

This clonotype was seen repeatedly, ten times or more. The CDR3 region is CASSLTVGDEQYF. DNA for the CDR3: TGTGCCAGCAGCTTAACGGTCGGGGACGAGCAGTACTTC. This chain joins TRBV7-3 and TRBJ2-7; weak D call: TRBD2 (5 bases). This CDR3 comprises 13 residues. The ends were cut back, 0 bases at V and 5 bases at J, with 8 bases in the middle. From germline, CDR1 is SGHTA and CDR2 FQGTGA. The whole variable domain, remainder taken from reference TRBV7-3 and TRBJ2-7, is GAGVSQTPSNKVTEKGKYVELRCDPISGHTALYWYRQSLGQGPEFLIYFQGTGAADDSGLPNDRFFAVRPEGSVSTLKIQRTERGDSAVYLCASSLTVGDEQYFGPGTRLTVT.